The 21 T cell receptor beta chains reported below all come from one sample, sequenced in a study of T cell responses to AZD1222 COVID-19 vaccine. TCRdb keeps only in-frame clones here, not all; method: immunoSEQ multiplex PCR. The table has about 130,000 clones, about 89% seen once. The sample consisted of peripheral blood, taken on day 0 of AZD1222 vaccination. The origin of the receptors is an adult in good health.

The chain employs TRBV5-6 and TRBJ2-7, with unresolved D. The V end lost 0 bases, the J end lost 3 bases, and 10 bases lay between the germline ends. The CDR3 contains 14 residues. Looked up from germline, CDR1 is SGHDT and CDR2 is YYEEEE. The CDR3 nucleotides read TGTGCCAGCAGCTTGGTCGGAGTCGGCTACGAGCAGTACTTC. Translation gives CASSLVGVGYEQYF.

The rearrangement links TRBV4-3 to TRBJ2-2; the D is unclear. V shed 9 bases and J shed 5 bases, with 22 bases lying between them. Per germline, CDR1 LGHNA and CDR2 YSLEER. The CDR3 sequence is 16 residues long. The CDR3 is CASSPRSLKGTGELFF. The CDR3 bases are TGCGCCAGTTCACCAAGATCACTAAAAGGGACCGGGGAGCTGTTTTTT.

The CDR3 is CASSLVFPEGNTEAFF. CDR3 sequence (DNA): TGTGCCAGCAGCTTAGTTTTTCCGGAGGGAAACACTGAAGCTTTCTTT. The chain uses TRBV7-9 and TRBJ1-1; D gene unclear. Trimming left V 1 base short and J 2 bases short, with 14 bases between. In germline, CDR1 is SEHNR, CDR2 FQNEAQ (reference sequence). The CDR3 extends over 16 amino acids.

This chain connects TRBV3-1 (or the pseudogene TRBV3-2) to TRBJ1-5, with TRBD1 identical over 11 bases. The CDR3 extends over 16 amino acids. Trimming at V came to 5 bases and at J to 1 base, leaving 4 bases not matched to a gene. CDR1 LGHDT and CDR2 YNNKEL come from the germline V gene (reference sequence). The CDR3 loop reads CASSAGTGGSNQPQHF. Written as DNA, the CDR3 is TGTGCCAGCAGCGCCGGGACAGGGGGGAGCAATCAGCCCCAGCATTTT.

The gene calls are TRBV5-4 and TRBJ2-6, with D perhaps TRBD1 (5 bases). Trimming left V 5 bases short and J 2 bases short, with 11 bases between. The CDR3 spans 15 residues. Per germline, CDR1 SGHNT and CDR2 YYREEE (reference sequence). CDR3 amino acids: CASRSQGTGANVLTF. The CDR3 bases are TGTGCCAGCAGGTCCCAGGGAACTGGGGCCAACGTCCTGACTTTC.

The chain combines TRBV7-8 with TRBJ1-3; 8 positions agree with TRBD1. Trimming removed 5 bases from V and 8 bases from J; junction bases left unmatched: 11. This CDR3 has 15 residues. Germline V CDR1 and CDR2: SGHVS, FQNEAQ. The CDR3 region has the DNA TGTGCCAGCAGCGCGCGCAGGGGGCGCCGGGACACCATATATTTT. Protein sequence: CASSARRGRRDTIYF.

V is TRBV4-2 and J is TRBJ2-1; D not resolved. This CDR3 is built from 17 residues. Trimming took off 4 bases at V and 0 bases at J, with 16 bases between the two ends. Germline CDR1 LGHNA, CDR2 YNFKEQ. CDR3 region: CASSPTLSDSSYNEQFF. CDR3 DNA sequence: TGTGCCAGCAGCCCAACCTTATCAGATAGCTCCTACAATGAGCAGTTCTTC.

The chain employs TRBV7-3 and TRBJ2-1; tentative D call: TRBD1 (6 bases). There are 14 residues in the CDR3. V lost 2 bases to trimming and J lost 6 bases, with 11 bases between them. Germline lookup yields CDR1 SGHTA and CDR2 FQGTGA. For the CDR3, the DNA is TGTGCCAGCAGCTTAGCATTAGGGGGCAATGAGCAGTTCTTC. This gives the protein CASSLALGGNEQFF.

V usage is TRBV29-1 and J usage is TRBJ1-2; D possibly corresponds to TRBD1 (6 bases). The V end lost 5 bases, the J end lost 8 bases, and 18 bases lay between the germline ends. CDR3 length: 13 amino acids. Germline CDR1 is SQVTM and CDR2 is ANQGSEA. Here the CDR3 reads CSVLLGGASGYTF. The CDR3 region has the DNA TGCAGCGTTCTATTAGGGGGGGCATCGGGCTACACCTTC.

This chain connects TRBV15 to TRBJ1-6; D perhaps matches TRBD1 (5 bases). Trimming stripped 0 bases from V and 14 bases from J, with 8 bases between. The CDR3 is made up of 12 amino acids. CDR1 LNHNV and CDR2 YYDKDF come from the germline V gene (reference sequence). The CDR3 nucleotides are TGTGCCACCAGCAGAGATGGAGGGGCCCTCCACTTT. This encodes CATSRDGGALHF.

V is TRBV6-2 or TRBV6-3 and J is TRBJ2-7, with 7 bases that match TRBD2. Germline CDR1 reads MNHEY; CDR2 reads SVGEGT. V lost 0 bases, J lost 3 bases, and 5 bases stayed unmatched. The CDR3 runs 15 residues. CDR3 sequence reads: CASSYSERDHYEQYF. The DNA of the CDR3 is TGTGCCAGCAGTTACTCTGAGCGGGACCACTACGAGCAGTACTTC.

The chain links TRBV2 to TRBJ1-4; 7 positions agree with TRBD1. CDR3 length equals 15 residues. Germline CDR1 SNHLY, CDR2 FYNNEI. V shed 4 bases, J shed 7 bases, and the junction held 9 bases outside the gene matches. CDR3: CASSVSTGLFEKLFF. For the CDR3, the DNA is TGTGCCAGCAGTGTCTCGACAGGGCTATTTGAAAAACTGTTTTTT.

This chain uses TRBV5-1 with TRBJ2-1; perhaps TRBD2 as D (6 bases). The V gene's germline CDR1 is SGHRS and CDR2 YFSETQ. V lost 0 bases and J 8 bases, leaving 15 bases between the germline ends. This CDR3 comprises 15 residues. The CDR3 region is CASSLEGPGEDEQFF. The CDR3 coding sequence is TGCGCCAGCAGCTTGGAAGGTCCGGGGGAGGATGAGCAGTTCTTC.

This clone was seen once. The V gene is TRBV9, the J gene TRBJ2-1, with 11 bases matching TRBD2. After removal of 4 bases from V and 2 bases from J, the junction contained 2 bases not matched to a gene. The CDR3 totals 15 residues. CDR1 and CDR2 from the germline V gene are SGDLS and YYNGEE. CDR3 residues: CASSSGLAAYNEQFF. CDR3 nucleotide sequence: TGTGCCAGCAGCTCGGGACTAGCGGCCTACAATGAGCAGTTCTTC.

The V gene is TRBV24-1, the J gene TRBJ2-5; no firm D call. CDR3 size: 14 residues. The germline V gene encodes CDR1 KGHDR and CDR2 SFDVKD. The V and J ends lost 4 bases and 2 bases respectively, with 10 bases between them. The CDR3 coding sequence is TGTGCCACCAGTGACCGCCGAGCTCAAGAGACCCAGTACTTC. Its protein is CATSDRRAQETQYF.

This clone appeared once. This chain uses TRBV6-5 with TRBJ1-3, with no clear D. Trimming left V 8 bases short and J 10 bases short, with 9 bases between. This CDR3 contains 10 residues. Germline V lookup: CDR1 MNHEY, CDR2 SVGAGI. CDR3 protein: CASREVTIYF. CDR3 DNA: TGTGCCAGCCGAGAGGTTACCATATATTTT.

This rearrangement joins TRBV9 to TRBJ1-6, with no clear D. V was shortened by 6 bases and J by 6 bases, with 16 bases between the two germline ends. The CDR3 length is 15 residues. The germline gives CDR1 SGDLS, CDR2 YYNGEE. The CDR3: CASTQGGNGNSPLHF. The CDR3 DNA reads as TGTGCCAGCACCCAAGGTGGGAACGGTAATTCACCCCTCCACTTT.

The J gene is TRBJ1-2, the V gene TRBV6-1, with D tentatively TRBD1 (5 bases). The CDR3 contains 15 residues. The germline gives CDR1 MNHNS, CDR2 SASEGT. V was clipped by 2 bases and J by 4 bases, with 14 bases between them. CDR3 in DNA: TGTGCCAGCAGTGAAAACGGGGGAGGGCCCTATGGCTACACCTTC. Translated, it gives CASSENGGGPYGYTF.

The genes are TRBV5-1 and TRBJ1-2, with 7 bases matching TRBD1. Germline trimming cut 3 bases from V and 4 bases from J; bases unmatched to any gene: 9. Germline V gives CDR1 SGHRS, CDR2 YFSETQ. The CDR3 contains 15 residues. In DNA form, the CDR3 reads TGCGCCAGCAGCTCTTCGACAGGGTCGACCTATGGCTACACCTTC. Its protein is CASSSSTGSTYGYTF.

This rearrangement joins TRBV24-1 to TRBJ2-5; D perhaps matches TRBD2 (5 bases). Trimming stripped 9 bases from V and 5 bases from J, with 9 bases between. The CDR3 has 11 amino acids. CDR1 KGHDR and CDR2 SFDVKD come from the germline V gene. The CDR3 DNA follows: TGTGCCACCCCAAGAGGGGAGACCCAGTACTTC. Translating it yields CATPRGETQYF.

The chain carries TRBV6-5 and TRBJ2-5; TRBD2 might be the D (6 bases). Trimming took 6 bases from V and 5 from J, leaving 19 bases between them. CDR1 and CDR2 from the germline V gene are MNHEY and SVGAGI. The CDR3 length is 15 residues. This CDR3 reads CASRLSGRKVETQYF. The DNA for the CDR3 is TGTGCCAGCAGACTCTCAGGGAGGAAGGTGGAGACCCAGTACTTC.